A single sample gave rise to the 19 T cell receptor beta chains below, sequenced in a study of cytomegalovirus exposure and HLA in healthy donors. Method: immunoSEQ multiplex PCR; TCRdb's copy keeps in-frame clones and lacks some. The sample consists of tens of thousands of clones, around 90% of them appearing once. The sequencing sample was made of PBMCs. These receptors came from a woman between 18 and 29 years old in good health and CMV-seropositive.

V gene TRBV4-3 combines with J gene TRBJ2-6; weak D call: TRBD2 (5 bases). Germline loops: CDR1 LGHNA, CDR2 YSLEER. This CDR3 spans 16 amino acids. Trimming took off 1 base at V and 4 bases at J, with 11 bases between the two ends. The CDR3 loop reads CASSQVRGSGANVLTF. The CDR3 coding sequence is TGCGCCAGCAGCCAAGTTAGAGGGTCCGGGGCCAACGTCCTGACTTTC.

This clone was picked up one time. This chain links TRBV30 with TRBJ1-3; D not resolved. Germline V gene data show CDR1 as GTSNPN and CDR2 as SVGIG (reference sequence). This CDR3 is built from 16 residues. Trimming left V 0 bases short and J 0 bases short, with 12 bases between. The CDR3 spells CAWSVPFRSSGNTIYF. CDR3 nucleotide sequence: TGTGCCTGGAGTGTACCTTTCCGGAGCTCTGGAAACACCATATATTTT.

In the case of this clone: The sample carries other DNA sequences with the same CDR3. The chain joins TRBV7-2 to TRBJ2-7; D not certain. The CDR3 length is 12 residues. Germline V gene sequence: CDR1 SGHTA, CDR2 FQGNSA. V was cut by 1 base and J by 4 bases, with 5 bases left in between. The CDR3 protein is CASSLVSYEQYF. The CDR3 DNA reads as TGTGCCAGCAGCTTAGTATCTTACGAGCAGTACTTC.

This chain joins TRBV27 and TRBJ2-1, with TRBD1 matching 10 bases. Germline CDR1 MNHEY, CDR2 SMNVEV (reference sequence). Germline trimming cut 4 bases from V and 0 bases from J; bases unmatched to any gene: 6. This CDR3 region has 17 residues. CDR3 DNA: TGTGCCAGCAGTTCTGGGACAGGGGCAAGCTCCTACAATGAGCAGTTCTTC. Translation: CASSSGTGASSYNEQFF.

The rearrangement uses TRBV5-6 and TRBJ2-5; 10 nucleotides match TRBD1. The V gene's germline CDR1 is SGHDT and CDR2 YYEEEE. V lost 5 bases, J lost 1 base, and 8 bases stayed unmatched. This CDR3 is built from 16 residues. Here the CDR3 reads CASRSRDRGFQETQYF. In DNA form, the CDR3 reads TGTGCCAGCAGGTCCCGGGACAGGGGCTTCCAAGAGACCCAGTACTTC.

The CDR3 spells CASSETGTVYGYTF. The DNA of the CDR3 is TGTGCCAGCAGTGAAACCGGGACAGTCTATGGCTACACCTTC. This chain uses TRBV6-1 with TRBJ1-2; the match to TRBD1 covers 7 bases. The CDR3 extends over 14 amino acids. The V and J ends lost 2 bases and 4 bases, in that order; junction bases with no gene match: 4. Germline V gene lookup returns CDR1 MNHNS and CDR2 SASEGT.

This rearrangement joins TRBV5-1 to TRBJ1-2; no clear D. V lost 2 bases to trimming and J lost 7 bases, with 12 bases between them. There are 13 residues in the CDR3. The germline CDR1 and CDR2 sequences are SGHRS and YFSETQ. The DNA of the CDR3 is TGCGCCAGCAGCTTTGACACCAAGAGTGGCTACACCTTC. Its protein product is CASSFDTKSGYTF.

The V gene is TRBV5-4, the J gene TRBJ2-7; 9 bases are a match to TRBD1. The CDR3 consists of 16 residues. With 2 bases clipped from V and 5 bases from J, the junction kept 11 bases outside the gene matches. Germline V gives CDR1 SGHNT, CDR2 YYREEE (reference sequence). The DNA of the CDR3 is TGTGCCAGCAGCTTTGCTTCCGGGACAGGGAGCAACGAGCAGTACTTC. Translating it yields CASSFASGTGSNEQYF.

The chain is built from TRBV15 and TRBJ1-3, with D uncertain. Germline V lookup: CDR1 LNHNV, CDR2 YYDKDF (reference sequence). The CDR3 sequence is 13 residues long. Trimming took off 0 bases at V and 7 bases at J, with 7 bases between the two ends. CDR3 DNA sequence: TGTGCCACCAGCAGAGACCCGAGGAACACCATATATTTT. Its protein product is CATSRDPRNTIYF.

In this sample, this clone turned up a few times. The rearrangement links TRBV19 to TRBJ1-2, with D tentatively TRBD1 (6 bases). In germline, CDR1 is LNHDA, CDR2 SQIVND (reference sequence). Trimming cost V 9 bases and J 5 bases, with 13 bases left between them. This CDR3 is built from 12 residues. The chain's CDR3 is CASEGGQYGYTF. For the CDR3, the DNA is TGTGCCAGCGAAGGGGGACAATATGGCTACACCTTC.

This clone was picked up one time. The chain combines TRBV5-5 with TRBJ2-7; the match to TRBD1 covers 8 bases. The CDR3 covers 14 residues. Germline lookup yields CDR1 SGHKS and CDR2 YYEKEE (reference sequence). After removal of 0 bases from V and 6 bases from J, the junction contained 5 bases not matched to a gene. The CDR3 sequence: CASSLVGQAFEQYF. For the CDR3, the DNA is TGTGCCAGCAGCTTGGTGGGACAGGCTTTCGAGCAGTACTTC.

The chain carries TRBV15 and TRBJ2-7; no definite D call. Germline-derived CDR1 and CDR2 are LNHNV and YYDKDF (reference sequence). Trimming cost V 0 bases and J 0 bases, with 9 bases left between them. The CDR3 covers 15 residues. CDR3 sequence reads: CATSRDLSGSYEQYF. In DNA, the CDR3 is TGTGCCACCAGCAGAGATCTATCAGGCTCCTACGAGCAGTACTTC.

The V gene is TRBV27, the J gene TRBJ1-5; tentatively, D is TRBD1 (5 bases). The germline V gene encodes CDR1 MNHEY and CDR2 SMNVEV (reference sequence). This CDR3 is built from 14 residues. Deletions cut 2 bases from V and 7 bases from J, with 12 bases between. The CDR3: CASSLGGFGQPQHF. DNA of the CDR3: TGTGCCAGCAGTTTAGGGGGGTTTGGGCAGCCCCAGCATTTT.

The chain joins TRBV4-1 to TRBJ2-5; 14 bases fit TRBD2. This CDR3 is built from 20 residues. After removal of 4 bases from V and 4 bases from J, the junction contained 17 bases not matched to a gene. Germline V CDR1 and CDR2: MGHRA, YSYEKL. CDR3: CASSRNLRVGTSGGRETQYF. CDR3 DNA: TGCGCCAGCAGCCGAAATCTTAGAGTGGGGACTAGCGGGGGAAGAGAGACCCAGTACTTC.

The CDR3 region is CASSRMVEAFF. For the CDR3, the DNA is TGTGCCAGCAGCAGGATGGTTGAAGCTTTCTTT. The chain recombines TRBV6-6 with TRBJ1-1; the D is unclear. The CDR3 length is 11 residues. CDR1 is MNHNY, CDR2 SVGAGI, per germline (reference sequence). V lost 6 bases and J 7 bases, leaving 9 bases between the germline ends.

The chain joins TRBV28 to TRBJ2-7; a possible D gene is TRBD1 (7 bases). The V end was cut by 5 bases, the J end by 0 bases, with 17 bases between. Germline values: CDR1 MDHEN, CDR2 SYDVKM. The CDR3 runs 16 residues. The CDR3 region has the DNA TGTGCCAGCAGTCCCAGGGGGGACATCACCTCCTACGAGCAGTACTTC. The encoded protein is CASSPRGDITSYEQYF.

This clone was seen a handful of times. The chain is built from TRBV6-5 and TRBJ2-7; no reliable D call. CDR1 is MNHEY, CDR2 SVGAGI, per germline. V lost 6 bases and J 0 bases, leaving 12 bases between the germline ends. The CDR3 spans 14 residues. The CDR3 nucleotides are TGTGCCAGCAGCCTAACTATCTCCTCCTACGAGCAGTACTTC. It translates to CASSLTISSYEQYF.

V is TRBV9 and J is TRBJ2-1; maybe TRBD2 (6 bases). Per germline, CDR1 SGDLS and CDR2 YYNGEE. V lost 2 bases to trimming and J lost 6 bases, with 9 bases between them. This CDR3 is 13 amino acids long. CDR3 in amino acids: CASSVGGTNEQFF. The DNA of the CDR3 is TGTGCCAGCAGCGTCGGGGGTACCAATGAGCAGTTCTTC.

The genes are TRBV5-8 and TRBJ2-1; the match to TRBD2 covers 9 bases. CDR1 is SGHTS and CDR2 is YDEGEE in the germline V gene. This CDR3 region has 17 residues. V lost 0 bases, J lost 5 bases, and 9 bases stayed unmatched. This chain's CDR3 is CASSLALAGGPHNEQFF. The CDR3 bases are TGTGCCAGCAGCTTGGCCCTCGCGGGGGGGCCCCACAATGAGCAGTTCTTC.